This TCR beta chain was profiled in a study of siplizumab effects on memory and regulatory T cells. General study results and limits: In controls, roughly 27% of mappable alloreactive CD4+ clones were Treg-derived on average, versus roughly 69% with siplizumab. An assignable phenotype, naive or memory, was missing from roughly 86-96% of proliferating CD4+ or CD8+ clones. Proliferating siplizumab-cultured Tregs lacked confirmed suppressive function.

V dropped 5 bases and J dropped 0 bases, with 19 bases sitting between them. CDR3 size: 18 residues. Per germline, CDR1 MNHEY and CDR2 SMNVEV (reference sequence). Per sample, 95,000 to 100,000 TCR templates were assayed. This table comes from immunoSEQ multiplex PCR, and its TCRdb copy is limited to in-frame clones, with some not included. The data show about 100,000 clones, about nine tenths seen once. For this clone: Its target is not known.

What was sequenced was CD4+ T cells sorted from blood. V and J are TRBV27 and TRBJ1-4, with D unresolved. The source is a human donor in good health. The CDR3 region has the DNA TGTGCCAGCAGTCCATATCCCCCCCCGACCCCAACTAATGAAAAACTGTTTTTT. This codes for CASSPYPPPTPTNEKLFF.